This entry is about one TCR beta chain. These data belong to a study of blood T cell repertoires in COVID-19. Authors' methods: Reference gene primer amplification yielded estimated nucleated cell counts. Sequencing was performed with immunoSEQ multiplex PCR; in TCRdb, only in-frame clones are kept and a portion is missing. V, J and clone size derive from that table, while D and trimming were established from the DNA sequence. This repertoire shows roughly 50,000 clones, about 89% found once; its top ten account for roughly 20%. This TCR derives from a human donor in a cohort sampled during active COVID-19. The sequenced material came from peripheral blood.

In nucleotides, the CDR3 is TGTGCCAGTAGCCGTCGGACAGGGATGAGGAATGAGCAGTTCTTC. It codes for CASSRRTGMRNEQFF. This chain connects TRBV19 to TRBJ2-1, with 8 bases matching TRBD1. V dropped 6 bases and J dropped 7; count of bases not matched to a gene: 11. Germline assignment: CDR1 LNHDA and CDR2 SQIVND (reference sequence). The CDR3 covers 15 residues.